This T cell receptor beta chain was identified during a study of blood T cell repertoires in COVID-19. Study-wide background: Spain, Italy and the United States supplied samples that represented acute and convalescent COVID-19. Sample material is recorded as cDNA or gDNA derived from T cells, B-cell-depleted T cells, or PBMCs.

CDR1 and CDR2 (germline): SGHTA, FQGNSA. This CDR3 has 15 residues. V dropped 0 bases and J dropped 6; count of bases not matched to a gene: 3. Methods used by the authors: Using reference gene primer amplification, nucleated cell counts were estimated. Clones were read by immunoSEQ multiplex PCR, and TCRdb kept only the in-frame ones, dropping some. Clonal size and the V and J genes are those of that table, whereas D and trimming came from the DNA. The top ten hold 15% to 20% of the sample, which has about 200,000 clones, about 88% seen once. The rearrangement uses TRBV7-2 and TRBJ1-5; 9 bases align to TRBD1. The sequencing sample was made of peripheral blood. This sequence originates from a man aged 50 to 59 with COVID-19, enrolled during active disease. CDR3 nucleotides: TGTGCCAGCAGCTTAGCACAGGGGGCCGGTCAGCCCCAGCATTTT. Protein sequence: CASSLAQGAGQPQHF.